These 14 T cell receptor beta chains share one sample of origin, sequenced in a study of blood T cells in healthy people across ages. Next came a second PCR, run for about 7 to 11 cycles, which used a sample-barcoded 5' primer along with a J-beta primer mix. TCRdb independently ran MiXCR on the 5' RACE reads; one entry per CDR3 protein. The table shows 1.5 million to 2 million distinct CDR3 sequences, with less than 50% occurring only once. Sequencing input: blood. Receptor source: a middle-aged woman in good health.

This chain uses TRBV6-1 with TRBJ2-4; D might be TRBD2 (6 bases). The V and J ends lost 6 bases and 6 bases respectively, with 18 bases between them. CDR3 length: 15 residues. Germline CDR1 MNHNS, CDR2 SASEGT. The CDR3 coding sequence is TGTGCCAGCAGCGGGGAGGAAGGGGCTGGAAACATTCAGTACTTC. Protein sequence: CASSGEEGAGNIQYF.

The V and J genes are TRBV20-1 and TRBJ2-5, with 12 bases matching TRBD2. This CDR3 contains 15 residues. Germline V gene sequence: CDR1 DFQATT, CDR2 SNEGSKA (reference sequence). The trim removed 1 base at V and 5 bases at J, leaving 5 bases unmatched. The DNA for the CDR3 is TGCAGTGCTAGAGCTAGCGGGGGGGCCTGGGAGACCCAGTACTTC. As protein: CSARASGGAWETQYF.

V is TRBV15 and J is TRBJ1-4; D unresolved. With 0 bases removed from V and 3 bases from J, the gap between germline ends came to 8 bases. The germline V gene has CDR1 LNHNV and CDR2 YYDKDF (reference sequence). The CDR3 covers 15 residues. The CDR3 nucleotides are TGTGCCACCAGCAGAGATCGCCAACCTAATGAAAAACTGTTTTTT. It specifies CATSRDRQPNEKLFF.

This clonotype was seen a handful of times. This chain connects TRBV3-1 to TRBJ2-5; D possibly corresponds to TRBD1 (5 bases). CDR3 length equals 14 residues. CDR1 is LGHDT, CDR2 YNNKEL, per germline (reference sequence). With 1 base removed from V and 5 bases from J, the gap between germline ends came to 11 bases. The DNA of the CDR3 is TGTGCCAGCAGCCAAGTCCGACCAGGGGAGACCCAGTACTTC. Its translation: CASSQVRPGETQYF.

This clonotype occurred a few times. The chain employs TRBV6-1 and TRBJ2-3, with TRBD2 matching 11 bases. Germline V CDR1 and CDR2: MNHNS, SASEGT. This CDR3 region has 16 residues. Trimming cost V 6 bases and J 3 bases; bases outside gene matches: 8. The CDR3 nucleotides are TGTGCCAGCAGAACCTTAGCGGGGGGGTTTACAGATACGCAGTATTTT. It encodes CASRTLAGGFTDTQYF.

This clonotype turned up a few times. The chain uses TRBV27 and TRBJ2-5; D is unresolved. Germline assignment: CDR1 MNHEY and CDR2 SMNVEV (reference sequence). The length of the CDR3 is 14 residues. V was pared by 1 base and J by 5 bases, with 11 bases between. The CDR3 sequence: CASSLWASRETQYF. The DNA of the CDR3 is TGTGCCAGCAGTTTATGGGCCTCGAGGGAGACCCAGTACTTC.

The genes are TRBV11-3 and TRBJ2-7; 8 bases agree with TRBD1. CDR1 is SGHNT, CDR2 YENEEA, per germline. CDR3 length: 17 residues. The V gene end was trimmed by 6 bases and the J gene end by 1 base; junction bases not matched to a gene: 14. CDR3 sequence: CASSYLRGRNISYEQYF. The DNA of the CDR3 is TGTGCCAGCAGTTATCTCAGGGGGCGCAATATTTCCTACGAGCAGTACTTC.

This clonotype was observed a few times. This chain uses TRBV11-1 with TRBJ2-5; 10 bases match TRBD2. V trimming: 3 bases; J trimming: 5 bases; junction bases outside the gene matches: 9. This CDR3 region has 16 residues. Germline CDR1 reads SGHAT; CDR2 reads FQDESV (reference sequence). Here the CDR3 reads CASSLPSGGSLETQYF. The CDR3 DNA reads as TGTGCCAGCAGCTTGCCTAGCGGGGGATCTTTGGAGACCCAGTACTTC.

The gene calls are TRBV12-3 or TRBV12-4 and TRBJ2-1; 9 bases fit TRBD2. The CDR3 is 14 residues long. V trimming: 6 bases; J trimming: 10 bases; junction bases outside the gene matches: 10. In nucleotides, the CDR3 is TGTGCCAGCAGCTTCGGCGGGGGGGTGCCAGAGCAGTTCTTC. Translation gives CASSFGGGVPEQFF.

To note about this clonotype: A much larger clone lies one base from this, so it may be a read error. The rearrangement uses TRBV5-1 and TRBJ2-7; D is unclear. The ends were cut back, 4 bases at V and 2 bases at J, with 10 bases in the middle. The CDR3 is 13 amino acids. Per the germline V gene, CDR1 is SGHRS and CDR2 is YFSETQ. The CDR3 DNA sequence: TGCGCCAGCAGCCCAGACATCGCCTACGAGCAGTACTTC. Translated: CASSPDIAYEQYF.

Concerning this clonotype itself: A clone one base away is much larger, so this may be a read error. V gene TRBV20-1 combines with J gene TRBJ1-2; tentative D call: TRBD1 (5 bases). CDR1 is DFQATT and CDR2 is SNEGSKA in the germline V gene (reference sequence). V was shortened by 5 bases and J by 4 bases, with 8 bases between the two germline ends. The CDR3 extends over 11 amino acids. CDR3 in DNA: TGCAGTGCTTCGGACATCTATGGCTACACCTTC. Its translation is CSASDIYGYTF.

The rearrangement joins TRBV20-1 to TRBJ2-4; tentatively, D is TRBD1 or TRBD2 (5 bases each). Germline CDR1 reads DFQATT; CDR2 reads SNEGSKA (reference sequence). The CDR3 loop spans 12 amino acids. Trimming took 3 bases from V and 8 from J, leaving 11 bases between them. CDR3 bases: TGCAGTGCTAGGAGGGTAGGGGACATTCAGTACTTC. Protein product: CSARRVGDIQYF.

This chain links TRBV7-9 with TRBJ2-5; maybe TRBD2 (5 bases). The CDR3 runs 20 residues. Germline values: CDR1 SEHNR, CDR2 FQNEAQ (reference sequence). V was clipped by 3 bases and J by 1 base, with 27 bases between them. The CDR3 DNA sequence: TGTGCCAGCAGCTTGTACCTCAACCCACTAGTTTCGTTCACCCAAGAGACCCAGTACTTC. It specifies CASSLYLNPLVSFTQETQYF.

This clonotype is a singleton in its sample. The chain is built from TRBV11-2 and TRBJ2-7; 9 bases align to TRBD2. V shed 1 base and J 4 bases; nucleotides not matched to a gene: 8. The CDR3 has 16 amino acids. Germline lookup yields CDR1 SGHAT and CDR2 FQNNGV. This CDR3 is CASSLGSSGGDYEQYF. CDR3 in DNA: TGTGCCAGCAGCTTAGGCAGTAGCGGGGGAGATTACGAGCAGTACTTC. Full variable domain (outside the CDR3, taken from reference TRBV11-2 and TRBJ2-7): EAGVAQSPRYKIIEKRQSVAFWCNPISGHATLYWYQQILGQGPKLLIQFQNNGVVDDSQLPKDRFSAERLKGVDSTLKIQPAKLEDSAVYLCASSLGSSGGDYEQYFGPGTRLTVT.